This T cell receptor beta chain was recovered during a study of T cells in Graves' hyperthyroidism and ophthalmopathy. Looked up from germline, CDR1 is MGHRA and CDR2 is YSYEKL. This CDR3 comprises 15 residues. TCR beta CDR3 sequences were amplified from RNA transcripts. Initially, a first-round RT-PCR of the TCR CDR3 employed the HTBI primer set. One entry per CDR3 protein, called by TCRdb with MiXCR from the multiplex PCR reads. Here the sample spans approximately 300,000 distinct CDR3 sequences, about 15% being singletons. A remark on this clonotype: One junction end disagrees with the germline gene, perhaps due to a read error.

The rearrangement links TRBV4-1 to TRBJ1-6; D is unresolved. Material for sequencing was blood. This clonotype originated in a woman aged 55-69 years with Graves' ophthalmopathy. CDR3 in amino acids: CASSQSGKFDSPLHF. The CDR3 region has the DNA TGTGCCAGCAGCCAATCGGGGAAGTTTGATTCACCCCTCCACTTT.